This TCR beta chain is from a study of identical twins. General study findings and limits: The abundant beta clonotypes from cord blood had fewer insertions, and memory repertoires had none of this.

In TCRdb, the 5' RACE reads were re-called with MiXCR into one record per CDR3 protein. The sample contains under 250,000 distinct CDR3 sequences, about 12% of which appear only once. Trimming took 4 bases from V and 4 from J, leaving 17 bases between them. Germline V gene lookup returns CDR1 SGHKS and CDR2 YYEKEE (reference sequence). CDR3 size: 15 residues. In regard to this clonotype: As yet, its antigen is unknown.

The sample was also reused in another study, on yellow fever vaccine responses in identical twins.

The clonotype originates from a woman younger than 35 in good health. Sequenced sample: memory (CD45RO+) T cells sorted from blood. The chain couples TRBV5-5 to TRBJ1-1, with D maybe TRBD1 (5 bases). Written as DNA, the CDR3 is TGTGCCAGCAGCATCAACCCGGGACTGTTCACTGAAGCTTTCTTT. It translates to CASSINPGLFTEAFF.